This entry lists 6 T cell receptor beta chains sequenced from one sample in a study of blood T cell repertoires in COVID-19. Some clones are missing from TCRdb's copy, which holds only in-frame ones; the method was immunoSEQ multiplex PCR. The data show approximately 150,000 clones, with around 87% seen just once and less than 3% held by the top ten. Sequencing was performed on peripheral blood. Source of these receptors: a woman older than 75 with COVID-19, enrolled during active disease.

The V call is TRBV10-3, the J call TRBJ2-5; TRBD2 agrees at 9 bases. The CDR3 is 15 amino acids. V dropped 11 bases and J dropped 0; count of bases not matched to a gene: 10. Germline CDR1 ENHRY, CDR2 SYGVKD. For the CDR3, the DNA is TGTGCCGCTATGGGGAGCGGGGGGTACCAAGAGACCCAGTACTTC. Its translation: CAAMGSGGYQETQYF.

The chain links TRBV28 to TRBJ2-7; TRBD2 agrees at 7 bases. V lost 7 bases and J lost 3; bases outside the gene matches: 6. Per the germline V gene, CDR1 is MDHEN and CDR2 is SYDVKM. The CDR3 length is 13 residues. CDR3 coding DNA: TGTGCCAGCACCCCAAGCGGGGACTACGAGCAGTACTTC. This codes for CASTPSGDYEQYF.

CDR3 in amino acids: CASSLGAYEQYF. The CDR3 bases are TGTGCCAGCTCACTGGGCGCCTACGAGCAGTACTTC. V usage is TRBV18 and J usage is TRBJ2-7; D uncertain. Germline lookup yields CDR1 KGHSH and CDR2 LQKENI. This CDR3 contains 12 residues. The germline V and J ends were trimmed by 4 bases and 2 bases, with 6 bases remaining between them.

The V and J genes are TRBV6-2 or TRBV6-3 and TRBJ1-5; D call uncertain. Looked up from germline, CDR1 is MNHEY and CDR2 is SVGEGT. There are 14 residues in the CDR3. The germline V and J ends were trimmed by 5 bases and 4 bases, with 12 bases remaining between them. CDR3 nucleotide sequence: TGTGCCAGCAGTCAAGGACTGCTGAATCAGCCCCAGCATTTT. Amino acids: CASSQGLLNQPQHF.

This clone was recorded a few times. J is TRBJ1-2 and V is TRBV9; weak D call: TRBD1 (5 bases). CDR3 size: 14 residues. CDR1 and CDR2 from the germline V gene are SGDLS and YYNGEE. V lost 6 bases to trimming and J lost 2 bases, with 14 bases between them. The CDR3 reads CASTQTGGNYGYTF. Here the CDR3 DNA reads TGTGCCAGCACCCAAACCGGGGGAAACTATGGCTACACCTTC.

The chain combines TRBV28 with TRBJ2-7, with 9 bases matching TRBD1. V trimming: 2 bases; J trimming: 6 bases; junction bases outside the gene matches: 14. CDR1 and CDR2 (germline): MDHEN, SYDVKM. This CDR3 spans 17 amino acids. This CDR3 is CASSLLFRDRVDREQYF. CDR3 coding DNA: TGTGCCAGCAGTTTACTGTTCCGGGACAGGGTCGATCGCGAGCAGTACTTC. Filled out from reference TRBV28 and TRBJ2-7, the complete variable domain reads DVKVTQSSRYLVKRTGEKVFLECVQDMDHENMFWYRQDPGLGLRLIYFSYDVKMKEKGDIPEGYSVSREKKERFSLILESASTNQTSMYLCASSLLFRDRVDREQYFGPGTRLTVT.